This TCR beta chain appears in the sequencing data of a study of blood T cell repertoires in COVID-19. Study overall: There were acute and convalescent COVID-19 samples, and they came from the United States, Italy and Spain. From T cells, B-cell-depleted T cells, or PBMCs came the material, which was cDNA or gDNA.

The authors' processing: Using reference gene primer amplification, nucleated cell counts were estimated. Clones were sequenced by immunoSEQ multiplex PCR, and TCRdb holds only the in-frame ones, with some missing. The D gene and trimming were derived from the DNA, and the V and J assignments and clone size from that table. The data show over 200,000 clones, about 83% seen once. Seattle participants joined during active infection and were tracked over time. The source is a woman in her twenties or thirties with COVID-19, enrolled during active disease. Sequencing was done on a sample of peripheral blood.

The CDR3 sequence is CASSPGLSTDTQYF. In DNA, the CDR3 is TGTGCCAGCAGCCCGGGACTTTCCACAGATACGCAGTATTTT. J is TRBJ2-3 and V is TRBV9; weak D call: TRBD2 (6 bases). Germline V lookup: CDR1 SGDLS, CDR2 YYNGEE. CDR3 length: 14 amino acids. The V and J ends lost 4 bases and 2 bases respectively, with 11 bases between them.